This T cell receptor (beta chain) stems from a study of CD8+ T cells in alopecia areata. For the study at large: Treated patients were dosed with oral tofacitinib, taking 5 to 10 mg twice daily.

As to treatment: oral pan-JAK inhibitor, 5-10 mg twice daily. Remarks on this clone: Its cognate antigen is unknown.

RNA was isolated and reverse transcribed to cDNA, the sequencing template. Assay used: immunoSEQ multiplex PCR; TCRdb lists only in-frame clones, some missing. The repertoire has roughly 60,000 clones, 40% to 55% of them found once; the top ten carry 20%. Study outcomes and limitations: Within the top 100, expanded CD8+ clones significantly decreased with tofacitinib, as did scalp clonality.

This TCR derives from a human donor with alopecia areata. Sequenced material: CD8+ T cells sorted from blood, taken at approximately week 39, from a patient treated with tofacitinib.

The DNA for the CDR3 is TGCGCCAGCAGCCAGGCCCGCGAGACTAGAAATGAGCAGTTCTTC. Protein sequence: CASSQARETRNEQFF. This rearrangement joins TRBV4-1 to TRBJ2-1; D may be TRBD2 (6 bases). Trimming took off 3 bases at V and 7 bases at J, with 16 bases between the two ends. The CDR3 covers 15 residues. Germline CDR1 reads MGHRA; CDR2 reads YSYEKL.